The clone carrying this TCR beta chain was found a few times. This sample was included in a study of blood T cell repertoires in COVID-19. The method was immunoSEQ multiplex PCR; TCRdb's version includes in-frame clones alone and lacks a portion of them. Among 200,000 to 250,000 clones listed, around 80% were seen once. The CDR3 loop spans 15 amino acids. Germline assignment: CDR1 LGHDT and CDR2 YNNKEL (reference sequence). V was trimmed by 1 base and J by 3 bases, leaving 13 bases between them. The TCR sequence derives from a man in his fifties or sixties who had recovered from COVID-19. V is TRBV3-1 (or the pseudogene TRBV3-2) and J is TRBJ2-7; D gene uncertain. Source material: PBMCs or T cells enriched from blood (not recorded which). The CDR3 protein is CASSQAPGSIYEQYF. CDR3 nucleotides: TGTGCCAGCAGCCAAGCCCCCGGGTCAATCTACGAGCAGTACTTC.